These T cell receptor beta chains were read from a single sample in a study of cytomegalovirus exposure and HLA in healthy donors. Libraries were prepared by immunoSEQ multiplex PCR; TCRdb keeps only in-frame clonotypes and omits some of them. Its table lists roughly 75,000 clones. Sequenced material: PBMCs. The source is a middle-aged man in good health and CMV-seronegative. Both conserved end residues are part of each CDR3.

j_call: TRBJ2-1; v_call: TRBV6-6; cdr3_aa: CASTSLSGAYNEQFF
j_call: TRBJ2-5; v_call: TRBV30; cdr3_aa: CAWSSGPLAAQETQYF
j_call: TRBJ2-6; v_call: TRBV30; cdr3_aa: CAWSPGGSGANVLTF
j_call: TRBJ2-3; v_call: TRBV5-1; cdr3_aa: CASSLIPTNTDTQYF
j_call: TRBJ2-7; v_call: TRBV5-1; cdr3_aa: CASSWGTGFYEQYF
j_call: TRBJ1-5; v_call: TRBV27; cdr3_aa: CASSLAGAFGNQPQHF
j_call: TRBJ2-7; v_call: TRBV6-5; cdr3_aa: CASSRGGESYEQYF
j_call: TRBJ1-1; v_call: TRBV11-2; cdr3_aa: CASSLYQGTEAFF
j_call: TRBJ2-1; v_call: TRBV19; cdr3_aa: CASNSRQGRNEQFF
j_call: TRBJ2-2; v_call: TRBV4-1; cdr3_aa: CASSQDLGMNTGELFF
j_call: TRBJ2-1; v_call: TRBV4-3; cdr3_aa: CASSQALAGGYDEQFF
j_call: TRBJ2-2; v_call: TRBV14; cdr3_aa: CASSQVVGLQVFF
j_call: TRBJ1-5; v_call: TRBV4-3; cdr3_aa: CASSQDRLGQPQHF
j_call: TRBJ2-1; v_call: TRBV7-2; cdr3_aa: CASSPRTSRNEQFF
j_call: TRBJ2-3; v_call: TRBV20-1; cdr3_aa: CSVRRADTQYF
j_call: TRBJ1-5; v_call: TRBV6-1; cdr3_aa: CASNNLGVSQPQHF
j_call: TRBJ1-1; v_call: TRBV11-3; cdr3_aa: CASSSRQNTEAFF
j_call: TRBJ2-7; v_call: TRBV27; cdr3_aa: CASSPTSGGTYEQYF
j_call: TRBJ1-2; v_call: TRBV29-1; cdr3_aa: CSVDWTGRLGDYGYTF
j_call: TRBJ1-3; v_call: TRBV30; cdr3_aa: CAWRQFSGNTIYF
j_call: TRBJ2-7; v_call: TRBV6-6; cdr3_aa: CASSYSTGMGYEQYF
j_call: TRBJ1-1; v_call: TRBV29-1; cdr3_aa: CSSGDSLNTEAFF
j_call: TRBJ1-4; v_call: TRBV6-5; cdr3_aa: CASRPGQANEKLFF
j_call: TRBJ2-1; v_call: TRBV25-1; cdr3_aa: CASSDTRLVWNEQFF
j_call: TRBJ2-2; v_call: TRBV5-4; cdr3_aa: CASSSGTSVTGELFF